Below, one T cell receptor beta chain is given with its context. What it recognizes is unknown. Sequencing was performed with immunoSEQ multiplex PCR; in TCRdb, only in-frame clones are kept and a portion is missing. The sample records hundreds of thousands of clones, approximately 83% being singletons. This entry belongs to a study of Tregs in tolerant kidney transplant recipients. Regarding the study as a whole: The most relevant donor-specific Treg TCRbeta repertoire apparently came from expansion with activated donor B cells. This study did not directly address biological reproducibility.

CDR1 is SGHAT and CDR2 is FQDESV in the germline V gene (reference sequence). This CDR3 spans 16 amino acids. V dropped 4 bases and J dropped 4; count of bases not matched to a gene: 1. This chain joins TRBV11-1 and TRBJ2-2; 15 nucleotides agree with TRBD2. Sequencing was carried out using CD4+ T cells from blood. The TCR sequence derives from a human donor in good health. This CDR3 is CASSSGLAGGTGELFF. Written as DNA, the CDR3 is TGTGCCAGCAGCTCGGGACTAGCGGGGGGCACCGGGGAGCTGTTTTTT.